Here is one T cell receptor beta chain with its context. Preparation of the TCRbeta library was carried out with unique molecular identifiers. TCRdb analysed the PCR reads with MiXCR anew, one entry per CDR3 protein. The repertoire holds about 580,000 distinct CDR3 sequences, with roughly 24% as singletons. The data belong to a study of T-cell reconstitution after alpha-beta-depleted transplantation in children. Germline V gene sequence: CDR1 SQVTM, CDR2 ANQGSEA. This CDR3 contains 14 residues. V shed 4 bases and J shed 2 bases, with 14 bases lying between them. The rearrangement links TRBV29-1 to TRBJ1-2; the D gene is possibly TRBD1 (5 bases). This sample comprised PBMCs, mostly from graft donor cells, obtained 360 days after TCRalphabeta/CD19-depleted stem cell transplant. This sequence originates from a boy under two years old who had a stem cell transplant for acute myeloid leukemia, so the T cells may come from the graft donor. The CDR3 DNA reads as TGCAGCGTTGGAAATACTGGGGGGAACTATGGCTACACCTTC. The encoded protein is CSVGNTGGNYGYTF.